This T cell receptor beta chain was recovered during a study of T cell responses to AZD1222 COVID-19 vaccine. Notes on the study in general: Only six or seven AZD1222 recipients were seropositive at baseline. Of spike-specific TCRs, nearly half reportedly target regions left unmutated in variants.

Of note for this clone: Its antigen is undetermined.

Clones were read by immunoSEQ multiplex PCR, and TCRdb kept only the in-frame ones, dropping some. The table lists 150,000 or so clones, 85% to 95% of them singletons. CDR3 size: 13 residues. Between the trimmed V and J ends, which lost 1 base and 6 bases, there was a span of 9 bases. Germline assignment: CDR1 LNHDA and CDR2 SQIVND (reference sequence). The chain has TRBV19 and TRBJ1-2, with D unclear. The source is an adult in good health. This sample comprised peripheral blood, obtained on day 0 of MenACWY control vaccination. The CDR3 loop reads CASSIGGNDGYTF. CDR3 nucleotide sequence: TGTGCCAGTAGTATAGGCGGCAACGATGGCTACACCTTC.